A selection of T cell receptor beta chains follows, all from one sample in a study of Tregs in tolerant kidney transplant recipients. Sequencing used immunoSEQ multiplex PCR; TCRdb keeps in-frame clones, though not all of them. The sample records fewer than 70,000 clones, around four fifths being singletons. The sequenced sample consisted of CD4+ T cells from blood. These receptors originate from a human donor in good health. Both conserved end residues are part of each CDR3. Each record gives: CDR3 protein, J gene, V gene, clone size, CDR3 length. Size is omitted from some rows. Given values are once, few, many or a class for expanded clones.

CDR3: CASSQDTYTEAFF; J: TRBJ1-1; V: TRBV4-3; size: -; length: 13
CDR3: CASSVSVAETQYF; J: TRBJ2-5; V: TRBV9; size: -; length: 13
CDR3: CASSESGLAGAGGETQYF; J: TRBJ2-5; V: TRBV6-1; size: many; length: 18
CDR3: CASSKEAGAFYEQYF; J: TRBJ2-7; V: TRBV18; size: once; length: 15
CDR3: CASSQTRTGGRTGANVLTF; J: TRBJ2-6; V: TRBV4-1; size: -; length: 19
CDR3: CATSRNPLAGSPLHF; J: TRBJ1-6; V: TRBV15; size: once; length: 15
CDR3: CASSKGALQGPNTGELFF; J: TRBJ2-2; V: TRBV21-1; size: once; length: 18
CDR3: CASSIRGVQPQHF; J: TRBJ1-5; V: TRBV6-5; size: -; length: 13
CDR3: CASRDPQETQYF; J: TRBJ2-5; V: TRBV7-2; size: -; length: 12
CDR3: CASSHDRADTQYF; J: TRBJ2-3; V: TRBV18; size: -; length: 13
CDR3: CASSLASGGGNTIYF; J: TRBJ1-3; V: TRBV11-2; size: -; length: 15
CDR3: CASSEYRGQGDRGYTF; J: TRBJ1-2; V: TRBV25-1; size: -; length: 16
CDR3: CATSRDWDRGTDTQYF; J: TRBJ2-3; V: TRBV15; size: -; length: 16
CDR3: CASSGAGGGYNEQFF; J: TRBJ2-1; V: TRBV2; size: once; length: 15
CDR3: CASSQGLAGRHTDTQYF; J: TRBJ2-3; V: TRBV5-4; size: -; length: 17
CDR3: CASRAGTGVHEQFF; J: TRBJ2-1; V: TRBV11-2; size: -; length: 14
CDR3: CASSLSGSDQPQHF; J: TRBJ1-5; V: TRBV5-5; size: few; length: 14
CDR3: CASSPPRGGHNEQFF; J: TRBJ2-1; V: TRBV5-4; size: -; length: 15
CDR3: CASSKGGGTTPYEQYF; J: TRBJ2-7; V: TRBV21-1; size: -; length: 16
CDR3: CASSPGLKTPGPIYF; J: TRBJ1-3; V: TRBV25-1; size: once; length: 15
CDR3: CASRFVGTASTDTQYF; J: TRBJ2-3; V: TRBV5-8; size: -; length: 16
CDR3: CASSPQLMDFDSEKLFF; J: TRBJ1-4; V: TRBV18; size: once; length: 17
CDR3: CASSPPWTPSAEQYF; J: TRBJ2-7; V: TRBV11-3; size: -; length: 15
CDR3: CATGGDANTGELFF; J: TRBJ2-2; V: TRBV10-3; size: -; length: 14
CDR3: CASTYGAVQETQYF; J: TRBJ2-5; V: TRBV6-6; size: once; length: 14
CDR3: CASTVQGALYQETQYF; J: TRBJ2-5; V: TRBV7-2; size: -; length: 16
CDR3: CASSIGQSYNEQFF; J: TRBJ2-1; V: TRBV5-1; size: -; length: 14
CDR3: CASSQDVADNEQFF; J: TRBJ2-1; V: TRBV4-3; size: -; length: 14
CDR3: CASTVPGQGGNEQFF; J: TRBJ2-1; V: TRBV19; size: -; length: 15